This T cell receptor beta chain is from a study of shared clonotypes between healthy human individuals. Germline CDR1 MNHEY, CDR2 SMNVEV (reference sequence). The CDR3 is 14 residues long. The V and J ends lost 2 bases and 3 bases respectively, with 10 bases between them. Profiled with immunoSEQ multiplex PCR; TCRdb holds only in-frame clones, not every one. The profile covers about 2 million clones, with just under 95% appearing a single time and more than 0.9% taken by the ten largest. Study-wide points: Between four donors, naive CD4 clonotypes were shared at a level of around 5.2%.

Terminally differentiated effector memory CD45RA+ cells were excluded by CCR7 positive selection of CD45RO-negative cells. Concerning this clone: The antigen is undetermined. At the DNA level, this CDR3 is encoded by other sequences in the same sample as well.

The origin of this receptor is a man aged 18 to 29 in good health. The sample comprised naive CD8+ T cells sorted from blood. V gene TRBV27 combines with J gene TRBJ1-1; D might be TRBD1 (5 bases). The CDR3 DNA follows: TGTGCCAGCAGTTTACTCGGGGGTGACACTGAAGCTTTCTTT. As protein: CASSLLGGDTEAFF.